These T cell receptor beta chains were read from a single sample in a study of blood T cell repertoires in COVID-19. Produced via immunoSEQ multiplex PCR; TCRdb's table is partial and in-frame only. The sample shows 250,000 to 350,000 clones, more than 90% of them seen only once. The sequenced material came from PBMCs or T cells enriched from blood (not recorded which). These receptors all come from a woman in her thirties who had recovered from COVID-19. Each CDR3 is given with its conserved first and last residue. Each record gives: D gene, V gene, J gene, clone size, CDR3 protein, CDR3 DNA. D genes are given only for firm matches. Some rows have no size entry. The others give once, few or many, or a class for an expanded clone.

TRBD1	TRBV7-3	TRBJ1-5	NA	CASSSPRTGDSNQPQHF	TGTGCCAGCAGCTCCCCTCGGACAGGCGATAGCAATCAGCCCCAGCATTTT
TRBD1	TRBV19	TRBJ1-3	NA	CASTDPRGQGRGNTIYF	TGTGCCAGTACCGACCCTCGAGGACAGGGGAGAGGAAACACCATATATTTT
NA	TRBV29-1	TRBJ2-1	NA	CSVHPLGYNEQFF	TGCAGCGTCCATCCCCTAGGCTACAATGAGCAGTTCTTC
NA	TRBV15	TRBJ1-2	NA	CATSREITGLYGYTF	TGTGCCACCAGCAGAGAAATCACAGGGCTCTATGGCTACACCTTC
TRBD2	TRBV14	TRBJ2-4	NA	CASSQGRASGKYLAKNIQYF	TGTGCCAGCAGCCAAGGAAGGGCTAGCGGGAAGTATCTCGCCAAAAACATTCAGTACTTC
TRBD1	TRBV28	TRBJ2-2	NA	CAGTANTGELFF	TGTGCCGGGACAGCTAACACCGGGGAGCTGTTTTTT
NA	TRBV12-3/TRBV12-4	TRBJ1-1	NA	CASSLGRAEAFF	TGTGCCAGCAGTTTAGGCAGGGCAGAAGCTTTCTTT
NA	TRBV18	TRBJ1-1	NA	CASSPRQVGSAEAFF	TGTGCCAGCTCACCACGACAGGTTGGGTCAGCTGAAGCTTTCTTT
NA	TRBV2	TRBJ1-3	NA	CASSPGYISGNTIYF	TGTGCCAGCAGTCCAGGATATATCTCTGGAAACACCATATATTTT
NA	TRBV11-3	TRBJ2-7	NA	CASSLAPDSTGTYEQYF	TGTGCCAGCAGCTTAGCCCCAGACAGCACTGGGACCTACGAGCAGTACTTC
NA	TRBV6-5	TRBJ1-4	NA	CASSLRGVGNEKLFF	TGTGCCAGCAGCCTCCGGGGAGTGGGGAATGAAAAACTGTTTTTT
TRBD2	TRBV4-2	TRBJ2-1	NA	CASSQERTSGYNEQFF	TGTGCCAGCAGCCAAGAACGGACTAGCGGCTACAATGAGCAGTTCTTC
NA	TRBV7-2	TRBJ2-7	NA	CASSPQSSSYEQYF	TGTGCCAGCAGCCCCCAAAGTAGCTCCTACGAGCAGTACTTC
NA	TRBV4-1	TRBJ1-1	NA	CASSLAGNRNTEAFF	TGCGCCAGCAGCTTGGCCGGGAACAGGAACACTGAAGCTTTCTTT
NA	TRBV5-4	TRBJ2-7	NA	CASSIISGTLSEQYF	TGTGCCAGCAGCATTATTTCCGGGACTTTGAGTGAGCAGTACTTC
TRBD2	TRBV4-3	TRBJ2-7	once	CASSQDRSGGAYEQYF	TGCGCCAGCAGCCAAGACCGTAGCGGGGGAGCCTACGAGCAGTACTTC